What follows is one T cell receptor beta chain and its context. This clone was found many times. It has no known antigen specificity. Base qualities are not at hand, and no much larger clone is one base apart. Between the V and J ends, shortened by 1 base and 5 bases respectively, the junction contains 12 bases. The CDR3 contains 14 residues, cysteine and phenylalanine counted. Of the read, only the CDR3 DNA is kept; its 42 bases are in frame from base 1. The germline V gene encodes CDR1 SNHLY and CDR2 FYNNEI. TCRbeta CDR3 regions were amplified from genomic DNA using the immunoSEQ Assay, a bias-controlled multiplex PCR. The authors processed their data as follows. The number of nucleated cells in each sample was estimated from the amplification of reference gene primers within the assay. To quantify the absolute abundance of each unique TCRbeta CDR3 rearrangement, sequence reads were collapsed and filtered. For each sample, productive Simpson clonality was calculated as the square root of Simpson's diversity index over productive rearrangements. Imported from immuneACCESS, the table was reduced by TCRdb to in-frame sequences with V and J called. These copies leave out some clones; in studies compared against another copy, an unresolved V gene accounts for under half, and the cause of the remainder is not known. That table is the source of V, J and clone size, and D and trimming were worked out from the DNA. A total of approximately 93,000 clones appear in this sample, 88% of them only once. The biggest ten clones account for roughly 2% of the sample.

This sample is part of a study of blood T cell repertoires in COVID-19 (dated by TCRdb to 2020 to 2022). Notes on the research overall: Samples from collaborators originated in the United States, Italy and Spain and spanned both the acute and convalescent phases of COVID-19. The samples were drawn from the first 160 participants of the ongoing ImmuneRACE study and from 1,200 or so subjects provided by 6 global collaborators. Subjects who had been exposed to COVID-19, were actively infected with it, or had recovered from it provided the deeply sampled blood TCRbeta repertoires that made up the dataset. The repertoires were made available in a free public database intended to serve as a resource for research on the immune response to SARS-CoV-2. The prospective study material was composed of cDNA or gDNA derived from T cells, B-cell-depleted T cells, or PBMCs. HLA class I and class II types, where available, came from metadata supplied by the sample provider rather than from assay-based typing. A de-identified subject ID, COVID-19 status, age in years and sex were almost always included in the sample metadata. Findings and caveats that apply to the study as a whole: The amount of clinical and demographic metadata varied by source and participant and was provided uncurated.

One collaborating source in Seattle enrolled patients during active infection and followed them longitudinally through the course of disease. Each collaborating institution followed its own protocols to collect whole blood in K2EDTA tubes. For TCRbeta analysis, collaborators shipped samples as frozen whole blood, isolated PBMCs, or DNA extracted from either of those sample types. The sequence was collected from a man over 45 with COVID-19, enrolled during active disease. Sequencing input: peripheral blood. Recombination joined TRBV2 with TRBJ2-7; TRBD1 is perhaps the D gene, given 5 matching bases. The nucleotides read TGTGCCAGCAGTGAAGAGGCAGGGATCCACGAGCAGTACTTC. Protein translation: CASSEEAGIHEQYF.